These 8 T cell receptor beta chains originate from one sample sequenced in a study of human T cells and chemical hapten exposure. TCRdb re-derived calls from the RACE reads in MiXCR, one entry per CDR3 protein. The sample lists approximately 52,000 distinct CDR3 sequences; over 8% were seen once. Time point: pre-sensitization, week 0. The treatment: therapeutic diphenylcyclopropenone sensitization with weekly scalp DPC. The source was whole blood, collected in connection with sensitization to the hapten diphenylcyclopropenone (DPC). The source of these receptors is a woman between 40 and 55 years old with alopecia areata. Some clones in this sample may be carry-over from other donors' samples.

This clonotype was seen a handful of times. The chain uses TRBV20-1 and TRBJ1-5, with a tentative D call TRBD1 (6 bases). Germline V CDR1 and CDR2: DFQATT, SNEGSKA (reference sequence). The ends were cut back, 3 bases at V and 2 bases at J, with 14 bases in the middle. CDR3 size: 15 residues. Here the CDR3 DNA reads TGCAGTGCTAGGGAAACAGGGTACGGCAATCAGCCCCAGCATTTT. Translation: CSARETGYGNQPQHF.

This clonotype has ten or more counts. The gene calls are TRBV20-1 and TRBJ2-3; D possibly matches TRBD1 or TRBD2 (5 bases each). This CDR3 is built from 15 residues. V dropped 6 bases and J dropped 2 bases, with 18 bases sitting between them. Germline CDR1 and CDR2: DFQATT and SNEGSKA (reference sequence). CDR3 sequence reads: CSASPPGPFTDTQYF. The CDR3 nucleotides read TGCAGTGCAAGCCCCCCGGGGCCCTTCACAGATACGCAGTATTTT.

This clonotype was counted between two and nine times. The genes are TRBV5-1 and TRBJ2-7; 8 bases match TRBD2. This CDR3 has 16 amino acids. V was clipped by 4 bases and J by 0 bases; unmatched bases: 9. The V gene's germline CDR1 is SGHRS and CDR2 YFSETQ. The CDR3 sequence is CASSPLAGGPSYEQYF. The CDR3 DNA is TGCGCCAGCAGCCCTTTGGCGGGGGGCCCCTCCTACGAGCAGTACTTC.

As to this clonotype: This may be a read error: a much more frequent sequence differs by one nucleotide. CDR3 in amino acids: CTSSRINTEAFF. DNA for the CDR3: TGTACCAGCTCCAGAATTAACACTGAAGCTTTCTTT. This sequence joins TRBV5-8 and TRBJ1-1; D not certain. The CDR3 length is 12 residues. Germline-derived CDR1 and CDR2 are SGHTS and YDEGEE.

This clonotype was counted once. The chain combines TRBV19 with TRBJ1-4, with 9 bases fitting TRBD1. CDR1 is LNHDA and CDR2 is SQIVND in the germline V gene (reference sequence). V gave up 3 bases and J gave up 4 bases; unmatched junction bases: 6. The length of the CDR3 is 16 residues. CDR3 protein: CASSIRGQGSNEKLFF. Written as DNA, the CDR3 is TGTGCCAGTAGTATCCGAGGACAGGGGAGTAATGAAAAACTGTTTTTT.

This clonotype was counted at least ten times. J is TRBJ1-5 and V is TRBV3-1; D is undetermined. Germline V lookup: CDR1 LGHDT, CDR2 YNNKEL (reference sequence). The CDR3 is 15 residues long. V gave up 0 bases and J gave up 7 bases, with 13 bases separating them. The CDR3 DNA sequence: TGTGCCAGCAGCCAAGAGGCAGGACCGGGGCAGCCCCAGCATTTT. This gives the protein CASSQEAGPGQPQHF.

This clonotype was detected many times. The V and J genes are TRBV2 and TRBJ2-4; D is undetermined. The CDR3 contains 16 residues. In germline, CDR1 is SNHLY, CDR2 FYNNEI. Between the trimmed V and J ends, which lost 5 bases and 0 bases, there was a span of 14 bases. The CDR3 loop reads CASSSPSTKAKNIQYF. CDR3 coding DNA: TGTGCCAGCAGTTCACCCTCGACGAAAGCCAAAAACATTCAGTACTTC.

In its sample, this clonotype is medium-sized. CDR3 coding DNA: TGTGCCAGTAGTTCGGGACCCGGCACCGGGGAGCTGTTTTTT. This translates into CASSSGPGTGELFF. J is TRBJ2-2 and V is TRBV19; D could derive from TRBD1 or TRBD2 (5 bases each). CDR3 length: 14 residues. V lost 5 bases to trimming and J lost 4 bases, with 11 bases between them. Germline assignment: CDR1 LNHDA and CDR2 SQIVND (reference sequence).